These T cell receptor beta chains were read from a single sample in a study of blood T cell repertoires in COVID-19. Assay used: immunoSEQ multiplex PCR; TCRdb lists only in-frame clones, some missing. The sample records around 200,000 clones, about four fifths being singletons. Sequencing was done on a sample of peripheral blood. The receptors derive from a human donor in a cohort sampled during active COVID-19. Each CDR3 is given with its conserved first and last residue. The order of the fields is D gene, J gene, V gene, clone size, CDR3 protein, CDR3 DNA. A D gene is named only where the DNA matches it firmly. Not all rows give a size; the values are once, few, many and, for expanded clones, a class.

>-|TRBJ1-5|TRBV6-5|-
CASSYSRADNQPQHF
TGTGCCAGCAGTTACTCGAGGGCAGACAATCAGCCCCAGCATTTT
>TRBD2|TRBJ2-5|TRBV3-1/TRBV3-2|-
CASSQEAGGEGGETQYF
TGTGCCAGCAGCCAAGAGGCGGGGGGCGAGGGAGGGGAGACCCAGTACTTC
>TRBD1|TRBJ1-1|TRBV2|once
CASSPNRGRLRRNTEAFF
TGTGCCAGCAGCCCAAACAGGGGGCGGTTGAGAAGGAACACTGAAGCTTTCTTT
>TRBD1|TRBJ1-6|TRBV5-4|-
CASSQRTGENSPLHF
TGTGCCAGCAGCCAACGGACAGGGGAAAATTCACCCCTCCACTTT
>-|TRBJ2-7|TRBV20-1|-
CSASRGGGPWEQYF
TGCAGTGCTAGTAGAGGGGGGGGTCCCTGGGAGCAGTACTTC
>-|TRBJ2-1|TRBV7-9|-
CASSSTGSYNEQFF
TGTGCCAGCAGCTCAACGGGGTCCTACAATGAGCAGTTCTTC
>-|TRBJ2-7|TRBV14|-
CASSAWETDSSYEQYF
TGTGCCAGCAGCGCCTGGGAGACGGACAGCTCCTACGAGCAGTACTTC
>-|TRBJ1-5|TRBV18|-
CASSPSPRDQPQHF
TGTGCCAGCTCACCTTCACCCCGGGATCAGCCCCAGCATTTT
>-|TRBJ1-1|TRBV20-1|-
CSVVEATEAFF
TGCAGTGTTGTGGAGGCCACTGAAGCTTTCTTT
>-|TRBJ1-3|TRBV21-1|-
CASSKDVAQGFNSGNTIYF
TGTGCCAGCAGCAAAGATGTAGCACAGGGGTTCAACTCTGGAAACACCATATATTTT
>TRBD1|TRBJ2-7|TRBV4-1|-
CASRGAGGREQYF
TGCGCCAGCAGGGGAGCAGGGGGCCGCGAGCAGTACTTC
>TRBD2|TRBJ2-1|TRBV5-1|-
CASSLARGGTYNEQFF
TGCGCCAGCAGCTTGGCCCGCGGGGGGACATACAATGAGCAGTTCTTC
>-|TRBJ2-3|TRBV7-8|-
CASSLGSRDTQYF
TGTGCCAGCAGCTTAGGATCCAGAGATACGCAGTATTTT
>TRBD2|TRBJ2-1|TRBV27|-
CASSNRTRAHYNEQFF
TGTGCCAGCAGCAACAGGACTAGGGCCCACTACAATGAGCAGTTCTTC
>-|TRBJ1-1|TRBV29-1|-
CSVQDRMNTEAFF
TGCAGCGTGCAAGACAGAATGAACACTGAAGCTTTCTTT
>TRBD1|TRBJ1-4|TRBV19|-
CASGIRTGANEKLFF
TGTGCCAGTGGCATAAGGACAGGGGCCAATGAAAAACTGTTTTTT
>-|TRBJ1-3|TRBV2|-
CASGRGSGNTIYF
TGTGCCAGCGGACGGGGGTCTGGAAACACCATATATTTT
>-|TRBJ1-2|TRBV6-5|once
CATSQGIGYTF
TGTGCCACCTCACAGGGAATAGGCTACACCTTC
>-|TRBJ1-5|TRBV5-5|-
CASSFSAGGSNQPQHF
TGTGCCAGCAGCTTTTCCGCGGGGGGGAGCAATCAGCCCCAGCATTTT
>-|TRBJ2-1|TRBV9|-
CASSVNNRGGASNNEQFF
TGTGCCAGCAGCGTCAATAACCGTGGGGGGGCATCCAACAATGAGCAGTTCTTC
>TRBD1|TRBJ2-7|TRBV29-1|-
CSVVGGSEYEQYF
TGCAGCGTTGTAGGGGGCAGTGAGTACGAGCAGTACTTC
>TRBD1|TRBJ1-3|TRBV3-1/TRBV3-2|-
CASRGTDSGNTIYF
TGTGCCAGCAGAGGGACAGACTCTGGAAACACCATATATTTT
>TRBD2|TRBJ2-2|TRBV5-1|-
CASSSTSGAPTGELFF
TGCGCCAGCAGCTCGACTAGCGGGGCGCCCACCGGGGAGCTGTTTTTT
>-|TRBJ2-1|TRBV12-3/TRBV12-4|few
CASSLSLQGKVVF
TGTGCCAGCAGTTTAAGCCTTCAGGGGAAGGTGGTCTTC
>-|TRBJ2-3|TRBV9|-
CASSVTGDTDTQYF
TGTGCCAGCAGCGTAACGGGGGACACAGATACGCAGTATTTT
>-|TRBJ1-2|TRBV7-9|-
CASSLVDFTNYGYTF
TGTGCCAGCAGCTTAGTGGACTTTACTAACTATGGCTACACCTTC
>-|TRBJ2-1|TRBV25-1|-
CASSDKAGLNYNEQFF
TGTGCCAGCAGTGACAAGGCGGGACTTAACTACAATGAGCAGTTCTTC
>TRBD2|TRBJ2-3|TRBV5-6|-
CASTSTWLAGGDTQYF
TGTGCCAGCACCTCCACGTGGTTAGCGGGGGGGGATACGCAGTATTTT
>-|TRBJ2-1|TRBV5-8|-
CACGRGASSYNEQFF
TGTGCCTGCGGGCGCGGGGCGAGCTCCTACAATGAGCAGTTCTTC
>TRBD1|TRBJ1-1|TRBV5-1|-
CASSLGRDSQNTEAFF
TGCGCCAGCAGCTTGGGTCGGGACAGCCAGAACACTGAAGCTTTCTTT
>TRBD2|TRBJ2-1|TRBV19|few
CASVTSGGNEQFF
TGTGCCAGTGTGACTAGCGGGGGCAATGAGCAGTTCTTC
>-|TRBJ2-1|TRBV3-1/TRBV3-2|few
CASSQEVRADDNEQFF
TGTGCCAGCAGCCAAGAAGTGAGGGCGGACGACAATGAGCAGTTCTTC
>TRBD2|TRBJ2-7|TRBV7-9|-
CASSPTTSGHSYEQYF
TGTGCCAGCAGCCCGACGACTAGCGGGCACTCCTACGAGCAGTACTTC
>-|TRBJ1-2|TRBV6-5|-
CASSYYPGTNYGYTF
TGTGCCAGCAGTTACTATCCGGGGACAAACTATGGCTACACCTTC
>-|TRBJ2-7|TRBV6-1|few
CASSEGGLYEQYF
TGTGCCAGCAGTGAGGGAGGTCTCTACGAGCAGTACTTC
>-|TRBJ1-2|TRBV25-1|-
CASSESADTKFYGYTF
TGTGCCAGCAGTGAAAGCGCGGATACTAAATTCTATGGCTACACCTTC
>-|TRBJ2-7|TRBV9|-
CASSVTAIYEQYF
TGTGCCAGCAGCGTCACCGCTATCTACGAGCAGTACTTC
>-|TRBJ2-1|TRBV7-2|-
CASSLSGSSYNEQFF
TGTGCCAGCAGCTTAAGTGGGAGCTCCTACAATGAGCAGTTCTTC
>-|TRBJ2-5|TRBV6-6|few
CASREGAEETQYF
TGTGCCAGCAGGGAAGGGGCCGAGGAGACCCAGTACTTC
>-|TRBJ2-2|TRBV7-2|once
CASSLDRTVTGELFF
TGTGCCAGCAGCTTAGATCGGACAGTAACCGGGGAGCTGTTTTTT
>TRBD1|TRBJ2-7|TRBV18|few
CASSPDRGREQYF
TGTGCCAGCTCACCAGACAGGGGGCGTGAGCAGTACTTC
>-|TRBJ2-5|TRBV2|-
CASSVAEGRFVEETQYF
TGTGCCAGCAGTGTCGCGGAGGGGCGGTTCGTCGAAGAGACCCAGTACTTC
>TRBD2|TRBJ2-5|TRBV11-1|-
CASSLEMTSGETQYF
TGTGCCAGCAGCTTAGAAATGACTAGCGGGGAGACCCAGTACTTC
>-|TRBJ1-2|TRBV13|-
CASSPEVGARGYTF
TGTGCCAGCAGCCCCGAAGTCGGAGCTCGAGGCTACACCTTC
>TRBD1|TRBJ1-3|TRBV10-3|-
CAISHDREAGNTIYF
TGTGCCATCAGCCACGACAGGGAGGCTGGAAACACCATATATTTT
>TRBD2|TRBJ2-1|TRBV7-3|-
CASSLTSGGEDEQFF
TGTGCCAGCAGCTTAACTAGCGGGGGGGAGGATGAGCAGTTCTTC
>TRBD1|TRBJ1-1|TRBV19|-
CASSIGTGETFTEAFF
TGTGCCAGTAGTATTGGGACAGGGGAAACATTCACTGAAGCTTTCTTT
>-|TRBJ2-1|TRBV19|-
CASTVRGSGNEQFF
TGTGCCAGTACGGTCCGAGGGTCCGGGAATGAGCAGTTCTTC
>-|TRBJ1-2|TRBV7-2|few
CASSLMLRLPTYGYTF
TGTGCCAGCAGCTTAATGTTGCGTCTACCTACCTATGGCTACACCTTC
>TRBD1|TRBJ1-2|TRBV5-6|-
CASSPRQGPDYGYTF
TGTGCCAGCAGCCCCCGACAGGGACCAGACTATGGCTACACCTTC
>TRBD2|TRBJ2-7|TRBV28|-
CASSLGLAGTEQYF
TGTGCCAGCAGTTTGGGACTAGCGGGGACCGAGCAGTACTTC
>-|TRBJ2-3|TRBV3-1/TRBV3-2|-
CASSQGADLGTDTQYF
TGTGCCAGCAGCCAAGGAGCGGACCTGGGCACAGATACGCAGTATTTT
>-|TRBJ1-1|TRBV6-5|-
CASSYYRDGTEAFF
TGTGCCAGCAGTTATTACAGGGACGGGACTGAAGCTTTCTTT
>TRBD1|TRBJ1-2|TRBV3-1/TRBV3-2|-
CASSQRQGYGYTF
TGTGCCAGCAGCCAAAGACAGGGATATGGCTACACCTTC